The next 15 T cell receptor beta chains were all read from a single sample in a study of blood T cell repertoires in COVID-19. Clones were read by immunoSEQ multiplex PCR, and TCRdb kept only the in-frame ones, dropping some. The table records roughly 38,000 clones, approximately 86% of them present only once. Sequenced sample: peripheral blood. These receptors were collected from a man over 45 with active COVID-19.

The chain has TRBV28 and TRBJ1-1; D not certain. CDR1 MDHEN and CDR2 SYDVKM come from the germline V gene. The CDR3 sequence is 14 residues long. V lost 7 bases and J 1 base, leaving 13 bases between the germline ends. The CDR3 spells CASNSPAANTEAFF. The DNA of the CDR3 is TGTGCCAGCAACTCCCCGGCGGCGAACACTGAAGCTTTCTTT.

This clone came up a few times. The chain is built from TRBV18 and TRBJ1-1; 7 nucleotides align to TRBD1. V lost 6 bases to trimming and J lost 1 base; unmatched junction nucleotides: 11. CDR3 size: 16 residues. CDR1 and CDR2 (germline): KGHSH, LQKENI. This chain's CDR3 is CASSLGQASRNTEAFF. The CDR3 coding sequence is TGTGCCAGCTCCCTAGGACAGGCTTCTCGGAACACTGAAGCTTTCTTT.

DNA of the CDR3: TGTGCCAGCAGTCGTAGCGGGGACGGGTCCTACAATGAGCAGTTCTTC. It specifies CASSRSGDGSYNEQFF. V usage is TRBV27 and J usage is TRBJ2-1; 8 bases are a match to TRBD2. V gave up 5 bases and J gave up 1 base; unmatched junction bases: 7. This CDR3 comprises 16 residues. Looked up from germline, CDR1 is MNHEY and CDR2 is SMNVEV (reference sequence).

This chain uses TRBV3-1 (or the pseudogene TRBV3-2) with TRBJ2-7; TRBD1 might be the D (5 bases). The V gene's germline CDR1 is LGHDT and CDR2 YNNKEL (reference sequence). V gave up 4 bases and J gave up 5 bases, with 9 bases separating them. CDR3 length: 12 residues. The CDR3 DNA reads as TGTGCCAGCAGCCCCACAGGAGACGAGCAGTACTTC. Residues: CASSPTGDEQYF.

This chain uses TRBV7-2 with TRBJ2-5, with 9 bases identical to TRBD2. CDR1 SGHTA and CDR2 FQGNSA come from the germline V gene. The CDR3 totals 15 residues. The ends lost 6 bases at V and 8 bases at J; junction bases unmatched: 13. CDR3 amino acids: CASSRGGAGGQTQYF. CDR3 in DNA: TGTGCCAGCAGTCGGGGAGGTGCGGGGGGGCAAACCCAGTACTTC.

The V call is TRBV2, the J call TRBJ1-1; a weak D match, TRBD1 (5 bases). The CDR3 spans 13 residues. Trimming removed 6 bases at V and 0 bases at J, with 8 bases between. The germline V gene has CDR1 SNHLY and CDR2 FYNNEI. CDR3 sequence (DNA): TGTGCCAGCAGACAGGACCTGAACACTGAAGCTTTCTTT. Encoded protein: CASRQDLNTEAFF.

This chain joins TRBV5-1 and TRBJ2-7, with TRBD2 as a possible D gene (5 bases). The germline V and J ends were trimmed by 4 bases and 2 bases, with 13 bases remaining between them. CDR1 is SGHRS and CDR2 is YFSETQ in the germline V gene. The CDR3 length is 14 residues. DNA for the CDR3: TGCGCCAGCAGCAATAGCGCCGGGACCTACGAGCAGTACTTC. This sequence encodes CASSNSAGTYEQYF.

The chain joins TRBV3-1 (or the pseudogene TRBV3-2) to TRBJ2-4, with TRBD1 as a possible D gene (6 bases). This CDR3 has 14 amino acids. Trimming cost V 5 bases and J 4 bases, with 12 bases left between them. From germline, CDR1 is LGHDT and CDR2 YNNKEL (reference sequence). As DNA, the CDR3 is TGTGCCAGCAGCTCAACCGACAGGAAAAACATTCAGTACTTC. Translating gives CASSSTDRKNIQYF.

The gene calls are TRBV11-2 and TRBJ1-2; TRBD1 matches at 7 bases. V was clipped by 5 bases and J by 10 bases; unmatched bases: 16. The CDR3 runs 15 residues. In germline, CDR1 is SGHAT, CDR2 FQNNGV. The CDR3 DNA sequence: TGTGCCAGCAGCCGAGACAGGGCCGGTGAGGGTTCCTACACCTTC. Residues: CASSRDRAGEGSYTF.

CDR3 DNA sequence: TGTGCCAGCAGTTGGCCAAAAGAGACCCAGTACTTC. This codes for CASSWPKETQYF. V usage is TRBV6-5 and J usage is TRBJ2-5; D unclear. Trimming shortened V by 4 bases and J by 3 bases, and 6 bases separated the two germline ends. This CDR3 has 12 residues. The germline CDR1 and CDR2 sequences are MNHEY and SVGAGI.

This chain joins TRBV10-3 and TRBJ2-1; TRBD2 matches at 13 bases. This CDR3 spans 16 amino acids. Germline CDR1 is ENHRY and CDR2 is SYGVKD. J was trimmed by 8 bases and V by 0 bases; bases with no gene match: 4. CDR3 DNA sequence: TGTGCCATCAGTGAGTCGGGACTAGCGGGGAAAGATGAGCAGTTCTTC. This sequence encodes CAISESGLAGKDEQFF.

V gene TRBV27 combines with J gene TRBJ2-5, with D uncertain. V was shortened by 4 bases and J by 5 bases, with 11 bases between the two germline ends. The CDR3 runs to 13 residues. The V gene's germline CDR1 is MNHEY and CDR2 SMNVEV (reference sequence). CDR3 coding DNA: TGTGCCAGCAGTTCTTTTACCGAGGAGACCCAGTACTTC. Protein: CASSSFTEETQYF.

The chain recombines TRBV13 with TRBJ2-3; D call uncertain. V lost 7 bases, J lost 8 bases, and 10 bases lay in between. CDR1 and CDR2 from the germline V gene are PRHDT and FYEKMQ (reference sequence). CDR3 length equals 11 residues. The CDR3 nucleotides read TGTGCCAGCAACTCTGCGAGTACGCAGTATTTT. Its translation: CASNSASTQYF.

The genes are TRBV29-1 and TRBJ1-1; no reliable D call. The germline V and J ends were trimmed by 0 bases and 4 bases, with 6 bases remaining between them. The CDR3 loop spans 12 amino acids. CDR1 and CDR2 from the germline V gene are SQVTM and ANQGSEA. The CDR3 bases are TGCAGCGTTGAAGATCCCGGCACTGAAGCTTTCTTT. This gives the protein CSVEDPGTEAFF. The full variable domain, in which reference TRBV29-1 and TRBJ1-1 provide the parts outside the CDR3, is SAVISQKPSRDICQRGTSLTIQCQVDSQVTMMFWYRQQPGQSLTLIATANQGSEATYESGFVIDKFPISRPNLTFSTLTVSNMSPEDSSIYLCSVEDPGTEAFFGQGTRLTVV.

This clone was counted once. The V gene is TRBV9, the J gene TRBJ1-1; D is unresolved. Per the germline V gene, CDR1 is SGDLS and CDR2 is YYNGEE. The CDR3 loop spans 18 amino acids. V lost 2 bases and J lost 0, with 20 bases in between. This CDR3 reads CASSVPKGLETMNTEAFF. The CDR3 DNA reads as TGTGCCAGCAGCGTCCCCAAGGGCCTTGAGACTATGAACACTGAAGCTTTCTTT. Variable domain in full (rest from reference TRBV9 and TRBJ1-1): DSGVTQTPKHLITATGQRVTLRCSPRSGDLSVYWYQQSLDQGLQFLIQYYNGEERAKGNILERFSAQQFPDLHSELNLSSLELGDSALYFCASSVPKGLETMNTEAFFGQGTRLTVV.